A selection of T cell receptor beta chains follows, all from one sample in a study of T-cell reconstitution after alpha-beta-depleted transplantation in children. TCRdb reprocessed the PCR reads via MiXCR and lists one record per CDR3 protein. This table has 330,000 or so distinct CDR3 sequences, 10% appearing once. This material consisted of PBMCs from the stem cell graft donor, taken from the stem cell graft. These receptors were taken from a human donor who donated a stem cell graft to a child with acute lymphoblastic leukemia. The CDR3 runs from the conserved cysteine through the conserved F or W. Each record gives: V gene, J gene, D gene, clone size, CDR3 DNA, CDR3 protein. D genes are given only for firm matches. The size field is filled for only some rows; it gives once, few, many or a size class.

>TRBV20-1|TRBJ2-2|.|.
TGCAGTGCGCAACCATCTAGCGACCTCACCGGGGAGCTGTTTTTT
CSAQPSSDLTGELFF
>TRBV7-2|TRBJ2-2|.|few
TGTGCCAGCAGGGGGCTCAACCCCACCGGGGAGCTGTTTTTT
CASRGLNPTGELFF
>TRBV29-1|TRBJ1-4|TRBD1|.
TGCAGCGTCGCCGGGGACAGGGGAGAAAAACTGTTTTTT
CSVAGDRGEKLFF
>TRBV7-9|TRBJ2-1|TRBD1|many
TGTGCCAGCAGCCATGGGACAGGGGTCGGCAATGAGCAGTTCTTC
CASSHGTGVGNEQFF
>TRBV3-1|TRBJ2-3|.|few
TGTGCCAGCAGCCCCGACTTGGGAGCGAAGTGGACAGATACGCAGTATTTT
CASSPDLGAKWTDTQYF
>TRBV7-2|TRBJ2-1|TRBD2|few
TGTGCCAGCAGCTTAAGTGGTAGCGGGAGATCCCACAATGAGCAGTTCTTC
CASSLSGSGRSHNEQFF
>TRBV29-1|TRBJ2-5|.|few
TGCAGCTCGCGGACAAGGTACCAAGAGACCCAGTACTTC
CSSRTRYQETQYF
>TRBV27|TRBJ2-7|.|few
TGTGCCAGCAGTGAAAGCCGCTGGTCGGAGCAGTACTTC
CASSESRWSEQYF
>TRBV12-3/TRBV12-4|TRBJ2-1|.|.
TGTGCCAGCAGTGTGTCCGACGTACCCTACAATGAGCAGTTCTTC
CASSVSDVPYNEQFF
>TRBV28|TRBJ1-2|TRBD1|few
TGTGCCAGCAGTACCGGGACAGCTAACTATGGCTACACCTTC
CASSTGTANYGYTF
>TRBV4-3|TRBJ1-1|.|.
TGCGCCAGCAGCCAAGGCACGGGGGCCACAGGCTCTGAAGCTTTCTTT
CASSQGTGATGSEAFF
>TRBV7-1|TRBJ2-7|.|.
TGCGCCAGCAGCTCGATAGGGAGCTCCTACGAGCATTACTTC
CASSSIGSSYEHYF
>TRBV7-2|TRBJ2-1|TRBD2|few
TGTGCCAGCAGCCCTAGTGGGACTAGTGTAGCCTACAATGAGCAGTTCTTC
CASSPSGTSVAYNEQFF
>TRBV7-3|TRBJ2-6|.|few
TGTGCCAGCAGTCGCCTGGAGGCCAACGTCCTGACTTTC
CASSRLEANVLTF
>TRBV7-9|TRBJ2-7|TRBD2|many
TGTGCCAGCAGCCCCACTAGCGCGACCTACGAGCAGTACTTC
CASSPTSATYEQYF
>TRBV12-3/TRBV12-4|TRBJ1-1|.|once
TGTGCCAGCAGTTTAGCTGTCGGTATTTTGAACACTGAAGCTTTCTTT
CASSLAVGILNTEAFF
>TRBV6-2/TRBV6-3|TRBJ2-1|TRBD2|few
TGTGCCAGCGATGGCGGGAGCGGCCATGAGCAGTTCTTC
CASDGGSGHEQFF
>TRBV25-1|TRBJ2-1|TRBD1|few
TGTGCCAGCCAAGATTGGACAGGTAGCTCCTACAATGAGCAGTTCTTC
CASQDWTGSSYNEQFF
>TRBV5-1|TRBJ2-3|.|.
TGCGCCAGCAGCTTGGCTGGGTTGAGGGGAGATACGCAGTATTTT
CASSLAGLRGDTQYF
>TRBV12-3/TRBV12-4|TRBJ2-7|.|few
TGTGCCAGCAGTTCATCCGGACACAGGACGGGCGAGCAGTACTTC
CASSSSGHRTGEQYF
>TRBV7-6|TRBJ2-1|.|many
TGTGCCAGCAGCCCACTTCATTCGAGCTCCTACAATGAGCAGTTCTTC
CASSPLHSSSYNEQFF
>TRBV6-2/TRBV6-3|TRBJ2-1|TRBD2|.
TGTGCCAGCGGACTAGCGGGAGTAGGCTCCTACAATGAGCAGTTCTTC
CASGLAGVGSYNEQFF
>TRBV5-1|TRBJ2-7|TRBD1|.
TGCGCCAGCAGCTTAACCGGGACAGTAGCCTACGAGCAGTACTTC
CASSLTGTVAYEQYF
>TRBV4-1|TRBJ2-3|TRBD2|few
TGCGCCAGCAGCCCCTTCGGGACTAGCGGGAGCACAGATACGCAGTATTTT
CASSPFGTSGSTDTQYF
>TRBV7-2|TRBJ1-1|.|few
TGTGCCAGCAGCTTAGCGCATAAGAACACTGAAGCTTTCTTT
CASSLAHKNTEAFF
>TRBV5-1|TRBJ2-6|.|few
TGCGCCAGCAGCTTGCAGGCCGGCGGGGCCAACGTCCTGACTTTC
CASSLQAGGANVLTF
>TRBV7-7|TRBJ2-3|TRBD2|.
TGTGCTAGCAGCCCCGGACTAGCGGGGATGGGCACAGATACGCAGTATTTT
CASSPGLAGMGTDTQYF
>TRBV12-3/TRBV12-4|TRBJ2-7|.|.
TGTGCCAGCAGTTTGGCGCGGGCAGGCGAGCAGTACTTC
CASSLARAGEQYF